This T cell receptor (beta chain) is from a study of regulatory T cells in long-lasting Graves disease. As to time point: newly diagnosed GD, antithyroid drugs for less than 3 months. Extracted PBMC RNA gave rise to the TCR library. Staff drew approximately 10 milliliters of peripheral blood into EDTA tubes. In building TCR beta libraries, iRepertoire HTBI primers were used together with Arm-PCR of CDR3 regions. TCRdb reanalysed the multiplex PCR reads using MiXCR and keeps one entry per CDR3 protein. The sample includes roughly 500,000 distinct CDR3 sequences, approximately 12% of them seen just once. The same sample was also used in a study of T cells in Graves' hyperthyroidism and ophthalmopathy. That study adds: First-round RT-PCR of the TCR CDR3 relied on the HTBI primer set. A model of 13 V-J features distinguished ophthalmopathy from stable hyperthyroidism.

The sample was peripheral blood mononuclear cells (PBMCs), taken at new diagnosis, from a patient treated with antithyroid drugs. This clonotype was obtained from a man aged 25-45 years with Graves disease.

CDR3 sequence: CASSLGLADNNEQFF. The CDR3 DNA reads TGCGCCAGCAGCTTGGGACTAGCGGACAACAATGAGCAGTTCTTC. This chain links TRBV5-1 with TRBJ2-1; 9 nucleotides align to TRBD2. Losses at the gene ends were 0 bases for V and 5 bases for J; bases not matched to a gene: 3. The germline gives CDR1 SGHRS, CDR2 YFSETQ. There are 15 residues in the CDR3. Filled out from reference TRBV5-1 and TRBJ2-1, the complete variable domain reads KAGVTQTPRYLIKTRGQQVTLSCSPISGHRSVSWYQQTPGQGLQFLFEYFSETQRNKGNFPGRFSGRQFSNSRSEMNVSTLELGDSALYLCASSLGLADNNEQFFGPGTRLTVL.